This T cell receptor beta chain was found in a study of molecular identifiers for immune sequencing clone quantification. Study-wide context: Within a replicate experiment, RNA obtained from either roughly 20,000 or 100,000 naive CD8 cells was divided into five aliquots, and four of those aliquots were then sequenced.

On this clonotype: The antigen remains unidentified.

TCRdb itself ran the PCR reads through MiXCR, one entry per CDR3 protein. The sample comprises a few hundred thousand distinct CDR3 sequences, 20% to 25% of which are singletons, and around 0.86% rests with the top ten. The ends were cut back, 6 bases at V and 2 bases at J, with 11 bases in the middle. The germline V gene has CDR1 MNHEY and CDR2 SVGAGI. The CDR3 is made up of 14 amino acids. General observations from the study: Clones that exceeded 20 RNA copies held over 98% of effector molecules, yet under 1% in naive cells. Clone sizes that are highly expanded could be underestimated when identical TCR molecules share a barcode.

Sequenced sample: naive CD8+ T cells from blood, with Jurkat cell RNA spiked in. Subset defined: FACS-sorted CD8+CD4-CCR7+CD45RA+ naive T cells. This chain joins TRBV6-5 and TRBJ1-5; D unresolved. The origin of this receptor is a human donor in good health. Some libraries in this study had Jurkat cell RNA spiked in. CDR3 DNA: TGTGCCAGCAGCAACATCGGCGGCAATCAGCCCCAGCATTTT. It specifies CASSNIGGNQPQHF.